The 26 T cell receptor beta chains reported below all come from one sample, sequenced in a study of blood T cell repertoires in COVID-19. TCRdb's table, derived via immunoSEQ multiplex PCR, lists solely in-frame clones and lacks some. The repertoire consists of more than 100,000 clones, with about 90% occurring once and the leading ten covering under 4.5%. What was sequenced was peripheral blood. These receptors were obtained from a woman in her fifties or sixties with COVID-19, enrolled during active disease.

The gene calls are TRBV19 and TRBJ1-4; tentative D call: TRBD1 (6 bases). Deletions cut 0 bases from V and 7 bases from J, with 15 bases between. Germline V gives CDR1 LNHDA, CDR2 SQIVND (reference sequence). This CDR3 is built from 16 residues. The CDR3 DNA reads TGTGCCAGTAGTATAGATTGGACAGAAGGAAGTGAAAAACTGTTTTTT. Its protein is CASSIDWTEGSEKLFF.

The genes are TRBV5-1 and TRBJ1-4, with 9 bases matching TRBD1. V lost 2 bases, J lost 8 bases, and 7 bases stayed unmatched. CDR3 length: 15 amino acids. Germline V lookup: CDR1 SGHRS, CDR2 YFSETQ. CDR3 sequence: CASSLYSTGGEKLFF. The CDR3 DNA reads TGCGCCAGCAGCTTATATTCGACAGGGGGGGAAAAACTGTTTTTT.

The chain links TRBV28 to TRBJ1-6, with a tentative D call TRBD1 (5 bases). From germline, CDR1 is MDHEN and CDR2 SYDVKM. V was shortened by 7 bases and J by 8 bases, with 9 bases between the two germline ends. This CDR3 is 12 amino acids long. The CDR3 sequence: CASTSGDSPLHF. The CDR3 coding sequence is TGTGCCAGCACCTCGGGGGATTCACCCCTCCACTTT.

This sequence joins TRBV3-1 (or the pseudogene TRBV3-2) and TRBJ2-3; TRBD1 is a possible D gene (5 bases). V was trimmed by 0 bases and J by 1 base, leaving 11 bases between them. CDR1 LGHDT and CDR2 YNNKEL come from the germline V gene (reference sequence). This CDR3 spans 16 amino acids. In nucleotides, the CDR3 is TGTGCCAGCAGCCAAGACAGGGTGGGCGGCACAGATACGCAGTATTTT. Translation gives CASSQDRVGGTDTQYF.

V and J are TRBV6-6 and TRBJ1-2; no clear D. V was clipped by 2 bases and J by 2 bases, with 9 bases between them. Germline values: CDR1 MNHNY, CDR2 SVGAGI (reference sequence). This CDR3 has 14 amino acids. Here the CDR3 reads CASSYRRSNYGYTF. As DNA, the CDR3 is TGTGCCAGCAGTTACCGGAGGTCGAACTATGGCTACACCTTC.

The rearrangement joins TRBV19 to TRBJ2-7; 8 bases are shared with TRBD1. The CDR3 has 14 amino acids. The germline gives CDR1 LNHDA, CDR2 SQIVND (reference sequence). The J segment lost 2 bases and the V segment lost 5 bases, leaving 5 bases of the junction unmatched. In DNA, the CDR3 is TGTGCCAGTAGTGACGGACAGGGCACCTACGAGCAGTACTTC. Amino acid sequence: CASSDGQGTYEQYF.

This clone was picked up a small number of times. The chain couples TRBV6-5 to TRBJ1-2; D possibly corresponds to TRBD1 (5 bases). V was trimmed by 0 bases and J by 8 bases, leaving 16 bases between them. The CDR3 runs 15 residues. Germline values: CDR1 MNHEY, CDR2 SVGAGI. In DNA, the CDR3 is TGTGCCAGCAGTTACTCGAAGGGGTCATTGAACGGCTACACCTTC. Residues: CASSYSKGSLNGYTF.

The rearrangement uses TRBV7-2 and TRBJ2-5; perhaps TRBD1 as D (6 bases). Germline loops: CDR1 SGHTA, CDR2 FQGNSA. Trimming removed 2 bases from V and 0 bases from J, with 13 bases in between. The CDR3 runs to 16 residues. The CDR3 loop is CASSLLSRTDQETQYF. Here the CDR3 DNA reads TGTGCCAGCAGCTTACTGTCCCGGACAGACCAAGAGACCCAGTACTTC. Drawing the rest from reference TRBV7-2 and TRBJ2-5, the complete variable domain is GAGVSQSPSNKVTEKGKDVELRCDPISGHTALYWYRQSLGQGLEFLIYFQGNSAPDKSGLPSDRFSAERTGGSVSTLTIQRTQQEDSAVYLCASSLLSRTDQETQYFGPGTRLLVL.

This chain connects TRBV7-2 to TRBJ1-1, with D maybe TRBD1 (5 bases). From germline, CDR1 is SGHTA and CDR2 FQGNSA. This CDR3 region has 19 residues. Trimming left V 1 base short and J 0 bases short, with 21 bases between. The CDR3 sequence: CASSLERVGAAGMNTEAFF. CDR3 sequence (DNA): TGTGCCAGCAGCTTAGAAAGGGTCGGGGCCGCGGGAATGAACACTGAAGCTTTCTTT.

V usage is TRBV7-6 and J usage is TRBJ2-1; the match to TRBD2 covers 9 bases. Per germline, CDR1 SGHVS and CDR2 FNYEAQ. The V segment lost 9 bases and the J segment 8 bases; nucleotides outside the gene matches: 8. CDR3 size: 13 residues. CDR3 DNA: TGTGCCAGTGGCCCTAGCGGGACGTATGAGCAGTTCTTC. Translated, it gives CASGPSGTYEQFF.

This chain uses TRBV27 with TRBJ1-3; D uncertain. Trimming took off 5 bases at V and 2 bases at J, with 19 bases between the two ends. This CDR3 has 17 amino acids. Germline V lookup: CDR1 MNHEY, CDR2 SMNVEV (reference sequence). CDR3 sequence: CASSPSLVMFAGNTIYF. The CDR3 DNA reads as TGTGCCAGCAGTCCTAGTTTGGTTATGTTCGCTGGAAACACCATATATTTT.

This chain joins TRBV6-4 and TRBJ1-4, with unresolved D. CDR1 and CDR2 from the germline V gene are MRHNA and SNTAGT. V lost 5 bases and J 8 bases, leaving 12 bases between the germline ends. The CDR3 contains 13 residues. The CDR3 DNA reads TGTGCCAGCAGTAAGGAGGAAGGGGAAAAACTGTTTTTT. Translation gives CASSKEEGEKLFF.

V is TRBV4-3 and J is TRBJ2-6, with D possibly matching TRBD2 (5 bases). The CDR3 extends over 17 amino acids. Trimming removed 0 bases at V and 2 bases at J, with 11 bases between. Germline CDR1 reads LGHNA; CDR2 reads YSLEER. CDR3 region: CASSQDIRGAGANVLTF. The CDR3 DNA is TGCGCCAGCAGCCAAGATATTCGGGGAGCTGGGGCCAACGTCCTGACTTTC.

This rearrangement joins TRBV6-2 or TRBV6-3 to TRBJ1-5; D unclear. V shed 5 bases and J shed 4 bases, with 12 bases lying between them. This CDR3 is built from 14 residues. The germline V gene has CDR1 MNHEY and CDR2 SVGEGT. CDR3 sequence: CASSAPQENQPQHF. The CDR3 DNA follows: TGTGCCAGCAGTGCCCCCCAGGAAAATCAGCCCCAGCATTTT.

CDR3 in DNA: TGTGCCAGCAGCGTAGATCCAGGGGGCATGGGTGGCTACACCTTC. As protein: CASSVDPGGMGGYTF. The chain carries TRBV9 and TRBJ1-2; 8 nucleotides agree with TRBD1. The CDR3 is 15 amino acids. Trimming removed 0 bases from V and 7 bases from J; junction bases left unmatched: 8. Per the germline V gene, CDR1 is SGDLS and CDR2 is YYNGEE.

The rearrangement joins TRBV5-5 to TRBJ2-7; D gene uncertain. Trimming took off 0 bases at V and 3 bases at J, with 10 bases between the two ends. The CDR3 consists of 14 residues. Germline V gives CDR1 SGHKS, CDR2 YYEKEE (reference sequence). CDR3 nucleotides: TGTGCCAGCAGCTTGGCCCCTATCAACTACGAGCAGTACTTC. Protein sequence: CASSLAPINYEQYF.

The chain links TRBV7-9 to TRBJ1-2; D is perhaps TRBD1 (5 bases). This CDR3 has 16 amino acids. CDR1 is SEHNR and CDR2 is FQNEAQ in the germline V gene (reference sequence). V dropped 2 bases and J dropped 7 bases, with 20 bases sitting between them. The CDR3 reads CASSLLRGAGIGGYTF. The CDR3, as DNA: TGTGCCAGCAGCTTATTGCGTGGGGCAGGGATCGGTGGCTACACCTTC.

The genes are TRBV6-5 and TRBJ1-1, with D possibly being TRBD1 (5 bases). Trimming took off 6 bases at V and 0 bases at J, with 11 bases between the two ends. This CDR3 spans 14 amino acids. Germline assignment: CDR1 MNHEY and CDR2 SVGAGI. CDR3: CASSGGGLNTEAFF. For the CDR3, the DNA is TGTGCCAGCAGCGGCGGGGGACTGAACACTGAAGCTTTCTTT.

This chain connects TRBV27 to TRBJ2-7, with a possible D match to TRBD1 (6 bases). The V end was cut by 6 bases, the J end by 1 base, with 13 bases between. The CDR3 is made up of 14 amino acids. Germline-derived CDR1 and CDR2 are MNHEY and SMNVEV (reference sequence). The CDR3 loop reads CASSLLTGSYEQYF. The DNA of the CDR3 is TGTGCCAGCAGCCTTCTGACAGGTTCCTACGAGCAGTACTTC.

The V gene is TRBV7-2, the J gene TRBJ2-1, with D unclear. From germline, CDR1 is SGHTA and CDR2 FQGNSA. V lost 1 base, J lost 5 bases, and 12 bases lay in between. The CDR3 is 15 amino acids. CDR3: CASSLGSARNNEQFF. CDR3 coding DNA: TGTGCCAGCAGCTTAGGTTCTGCCAGAAACAATGAGCAGTTCTTC.

The gene calls are TRBV30 and TRBJ1-5; D gene ambiguous. This CDR3 is 13 amino acids long. The V and J ends lost 0 bases and 6 bases respectively, with 9 bases between them. Germline V gives CDR1 GTSNPN, CDR2 SVGIG (reference sequence). The CDR3 nucleotides read TGTGCCTGGAGTGTTCGAGCGAGTCAGCCCCAGCATTTT. As protein: CAWSVRASQPQHF. The variable domain in full, with the rest retrieved from reference TRBV30 and TRBJ1-5, is SQTIHQWPATLVQPVGSPLSLECTVEGTSNPNLYWYRQAAGRGLQLLFYSVGIGQISSEVPQNLSASRPQDRQFILSSKKLLLSDSGFYLCAWSVRASQPQHFGDGTRLSIL.

The chain couples TRBV27 to TRBJ2-3, with 8 bases lining up with TRBD2. The CDR3 consists of 16 residues. Germline loops: CDR1 MNHEY, CDR2 SMNVEV (reference sequence). V dropped 3 bases and J dropped 3; count of bases not matched to a gene: 8. Here the CDR3 reads CASSLRGTSRTDTQYF. DNA of the CDR3: TGTGCCAGCAGTTTGAGGGGGACTAGTCGTACAGATACGCAGTATTTT.

CDR3 coding DNA: TGTGCCAGCAGCTTGGGGCAGGGGTTAACAGATACGCAGTATTTT. It encodes CASSLGQGLTDTQYF. The chain has TRBV5-4 and TRBJ2-3; the D gene is possibly TRBD1 (6 bases). CDR3 length equals 15 residues. Trimming pared 0 bases from V and 3 bases from J, leaving 11 bases between. Germline CDR1 is SGHNT and CDR2 is YYREEE (reference sequence).

The chain is built from TRBV10-3 and TRBJ1-1; D may be TRBD1 (6 bases). V lost 10 bases, J lost 2 bases, and 17 bases lay in between. Germline CDR1 ENHRY, CDR2 SYGVKD. The CDR3 is 14 amino acids. In nucleotides, the CDR3 is TGTGCCACGCGGGTGGACAGATCAAACACTGAAGCTTTCTTT. It is translated as CATRVDRSNTEAFF.

The chain recombines TRBV3-1 (or the pseudogene TRBV3-2) with TRBJ1-1, with D perhaps matching TRBD1 (6 bases). This CDR3 is 14 amino acids long. Germline V gene data show CDR1 as LGHDT and CDR2 as YNNKEL (reference sequence). V lost 6 bases and J 0 bases, leaving 11 bases between the germline ends. DNA of the CDR3: TGTGCCAGCAGGCCCGGACAGCTGAACACTGAAGCTTTCTTT. Protein product: CASRPGQLNTEAFF.

CDR3 protein: CSASMVQDYGYTF. The CDR3 DNA reads as TGCAGTGCTAGTATGGTCCAGGACTATGGCTACACCTTC. The rearrangement uses TRBV20-1 and TRBJ1-2; D gene uncertain. Germline lookup yields CDR1 DFQATT and CDR2 SNEGSKA (reference sequence). The CDR3 sequence is 13 residues long. The V gene lost 3 bases and the J gene lost 3 bases, with 11 bases spanning the gap.